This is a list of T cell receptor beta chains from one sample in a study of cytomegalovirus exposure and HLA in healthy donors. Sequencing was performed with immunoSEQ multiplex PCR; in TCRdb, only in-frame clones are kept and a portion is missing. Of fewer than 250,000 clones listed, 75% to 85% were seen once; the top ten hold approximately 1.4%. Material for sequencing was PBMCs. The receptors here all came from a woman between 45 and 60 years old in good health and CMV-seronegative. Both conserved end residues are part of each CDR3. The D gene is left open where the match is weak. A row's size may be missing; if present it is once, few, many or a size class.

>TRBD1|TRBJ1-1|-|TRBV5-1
TGCGCCAGCAGCATATCCGGGACAGGGGAAAGTGAAGCTTTCTTT
CASSISGTGESEAFF
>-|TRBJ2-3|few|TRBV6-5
TGTGCCAGCAGACAGGGAGCGAGCGCAGATACGCAGTATTTT
CASRQGASADTQYF
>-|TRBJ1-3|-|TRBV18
TGTGCCAGCTCACCCACCCAGTCAGGTGGAGGAAACACCATATATTTT
CASSPTQSGGGNTIYF
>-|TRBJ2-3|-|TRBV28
TGTGCCAGCAGTTACCCAGCGGGCCTCACAGATACGCAGTATTTT
CASSYPAGLTDTQYF
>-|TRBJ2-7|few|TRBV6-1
TGTGCCAGCAGTCTTAACTACGAGCAGTACTTC
CASSLNYEQYF
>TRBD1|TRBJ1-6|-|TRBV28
TGTGCCAGCAGGGCCGACAGGGCGGGATCACCCCTCCACTTT
CASRADRAGSPLHF
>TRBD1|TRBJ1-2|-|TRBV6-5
TGTGCCAGCAGTTACTTGGACAGGGAGGGTGGCTACACCTTC
CASSYLDREGGYTF
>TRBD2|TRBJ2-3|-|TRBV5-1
TGCGCCAGCAGCTTGGCGGGGGGGGCAGGGAGAGCCACAGATACGCAGTATTTT
CASSLAGGAGRATDTQYF
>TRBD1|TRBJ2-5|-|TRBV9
TGTGCCAGCAGCCCGGGACAGGCTTCTGGCCAAGAGACCCAGTACTTC
CASSPGQASGQETQYF
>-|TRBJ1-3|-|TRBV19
TGTGCCAGTAGTATAAGGGGCAGTGGAACGTCAAACACCATATATTTT
CASSIRGSGTSNTIYF
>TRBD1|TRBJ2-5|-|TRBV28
TGTGCCAGCAGTTTAGCAGGGGGTTACGAGACCCAGTACTTC
CASSLAGGYETQYF
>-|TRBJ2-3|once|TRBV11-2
TGTGCCAGCAGCTTTTACACAGATACGCAGTATTTT
CASSFYTDTQYF
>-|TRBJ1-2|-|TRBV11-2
TGTGCCAGCAGCTTACTCGGCGGAAGACAGACCTACACCTTC
CASSLLGGRQTYTF
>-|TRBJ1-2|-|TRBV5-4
TGTGCCAGCAGCCCGCTTGAAGGACCGACGGGGGGCTACACCTTC
CASSPLEGPTGGYTF
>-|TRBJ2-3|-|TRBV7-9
TGTGCCAGCAGCCAGATGGGGCTATATGAAGATACGCAGTATTTT
CASSQMGLYEDTQYF
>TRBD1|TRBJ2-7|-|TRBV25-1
TGTGCCAGCCTTAGGACAGGGACGAACGAGCAGTACTTC
CASLRTGTNEQYF
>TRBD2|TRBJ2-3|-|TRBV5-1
TGCGCCAGCAGCCGAGGGGTTAGCGGGATGGTGGCAGATACGCAGTATTTT
CASSRGVSGMVADTQYF
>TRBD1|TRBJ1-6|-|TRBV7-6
TGTGCCAGCAGCTTAGCGGTAGGGACAGCCGTGGGTTCACCCCTCCACTTT
CASSLAVGTAVGSPLHF
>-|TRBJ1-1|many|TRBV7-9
TGTGCCAGCCGTGAGACGGGGATGAACACTGAAGCTTTCTTT
CASRETGMNTEAFF
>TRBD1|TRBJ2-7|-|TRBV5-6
TGTGCCAGCAGCCAGGACAGGCATGAGCAGTACTTC
CASSQDRHEQYF
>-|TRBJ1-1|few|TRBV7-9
TGTGCCAGCAGCTTAGGGGGGCTTACTGAAGCTTTCTTT
CASSLGGLTEAFF
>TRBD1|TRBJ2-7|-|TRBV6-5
TGTGCCAGCAGTGCTGGGACAGCCTACGAGCAGTACTTC
CASSAGTAYEQYF
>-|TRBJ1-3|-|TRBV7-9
TGTGCCAGCAGCTTGAGACAGTTCTCTGGAAACACCATATATTTT
CASSLRQFSGNTIYF
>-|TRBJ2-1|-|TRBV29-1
TGCAGCGTCGGTGACTTAACGAATGAGCAGTTCTTC
CSVGDLTNEQFF
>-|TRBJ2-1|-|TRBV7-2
TGTGCCAGCAGCTTCAATCGGGGTTACAATGAGCAGTTCTTC
CASSFNRGYNEQFF
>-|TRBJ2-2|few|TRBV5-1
TGCGCCAGCAGCTTGGGAGGGCCCGGGGAGCTGTTTTTT
CASSLGGPGELFF
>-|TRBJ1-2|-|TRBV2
TGTGCCAGCAGTCAGGGTGATGTGCCCTATGGCTACACCTTC
CASSQGDVPYGYTF
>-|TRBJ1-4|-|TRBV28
TGTGCCAGCAGTTTAGAAGGGGATGAAAAACTGTTTTTT
CASSLEGDEKLFF
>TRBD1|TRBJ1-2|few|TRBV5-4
TGTGCCAGCAGCTTGGCCGGGACAGGGAGAAGTGGTGGCTACACCTTC
CASSLAGTGRSGGYTF
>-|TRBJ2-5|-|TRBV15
TGTGCCACCAGCAGGACAGACCAAGAGACCCAGTACTTC
CATSRTDQETQYF
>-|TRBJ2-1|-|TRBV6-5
TGTGCCAGCACCCTCGGTTATGAGCAGTTCTTC
CASTLGYEQFF
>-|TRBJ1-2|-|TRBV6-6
TGTGCCAGCATTTCCCCAGGGGTGAGCGACTATGGCTACACCTTC
CASISPGVSDYGYTF
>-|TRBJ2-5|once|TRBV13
TGTGCCAGCAGCCCCACCGGGGAAGAGACCCAGTACTTC
CASSPTGEETQYF
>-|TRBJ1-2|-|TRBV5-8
TGTGCCAGCAGCTTGGACAGGGCACAACGCGGCTACACCTTC
CASSLDRAQRGYTF
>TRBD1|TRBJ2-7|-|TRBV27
TGTGCCAGCAGCCCCTCGACAGGGGATCGCTCCTACGAGCAGTACTTC
CASSPSTGDRSYEQYF
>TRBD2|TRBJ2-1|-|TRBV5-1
TGCGCCAGCAGCTTGTTGGGACTAGCGGCCTCATACAATGAGCAGTTCTTC
CASSLLGLAASYNEQFF
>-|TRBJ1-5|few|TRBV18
TGTGCCAGCTCACCATCCGGAGGTTTCAATCAGCCCCAGCATTTT
CASSPSGGFNQPQHF
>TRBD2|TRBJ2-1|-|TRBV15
TGTGCCACCAGCAGGGGGACGGGAGGGTTCTACAATGAGCAGTTCTTC
CATSRGTGGFYNEQFF
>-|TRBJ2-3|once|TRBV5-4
TGTGCCAGCACCTCAAGCGGGAGCACAGATACGCAGTATTTT
CASTSSGSTDTQYF
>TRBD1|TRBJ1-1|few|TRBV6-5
TGTGCCAGCAGTCACAGGGGCGGCACTGAAGCTTTCTTT
CASSHRGGTEAFF
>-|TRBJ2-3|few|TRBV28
TGTGCCAGCAGCGACTCCCCCCCCAGCACAGATACGCAGTATTTT
CASSDSPPSTDTQYF
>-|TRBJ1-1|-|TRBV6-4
TGTGCCAGCAGTGAAGACCTCCTAGCCACTGAAGCTTTCTTT
CASSEDLLATEAFF
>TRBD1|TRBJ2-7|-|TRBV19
TGTGCCAGTAGTAAGGGGACAGGGGGCGCGGAGACCTACGAGCAGTACTTC
CASSKGTGGAETYEQYF
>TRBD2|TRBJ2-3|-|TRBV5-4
TGTGCCAGCAGCTTAGGCGGGAGGACAGATACGCAGTATTTT
CASSLGGRTDTQYF
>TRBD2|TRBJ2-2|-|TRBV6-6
TGTGCCAGCAGTTACTTTACTAGCGTTGGCGGGGAGCTGTTTTTT
CASSYFTSVGGELFF
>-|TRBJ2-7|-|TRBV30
TGTGCCTGGGCCGAATACCCCACTGCCTACGAGCAGTACTTC
CAWAEYPTAYEQYF
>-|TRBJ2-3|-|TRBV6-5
TGTGCCAGCAGCCTCCTTGCGGGGAGCACAGATACGCAGTATTTT
CASSLLAGSTDTQYF
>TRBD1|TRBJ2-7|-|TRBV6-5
TGTGCCAGCAGTTCGGGACAGACCCTCTACGAGCAGTACTTC
CASSSGQTLYEQYF
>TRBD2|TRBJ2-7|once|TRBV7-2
TGTGCCAGCAGCCATAAGGGACTAGCGGGGGGCGTCACTACCTACGAGCAGTACTTC
CASSHKGLAGGVTTYEQYF
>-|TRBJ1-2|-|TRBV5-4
TGTGCCAGCAAGAGGGAGGGCAACTATGGCTACACCTTC
CASKREGNYGYTF
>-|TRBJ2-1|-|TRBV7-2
TGTGCCAGCAGCAGATCCCAGGGCCGTTACAATGAGCAGTTCTTC
CASSRSQGRYNEQFF
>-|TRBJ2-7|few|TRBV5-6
TGTGCCAGCAGCTTGGATCAGGGGTACGAGCAGTACTTC
CASSLDQGYEQYF
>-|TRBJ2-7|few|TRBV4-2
TGTGCCAGCAGCCAAGTCCGGGACACCTCCTACGAGCAGTACTTC
CASSQVRDTSYEQYF
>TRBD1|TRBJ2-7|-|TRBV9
TGTGCCAGCAGCCCACCGACAGGGTTCAACGAGCAGTACTTC
CASSPPTGFNEQYF
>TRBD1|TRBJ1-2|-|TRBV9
TGTGCCAGCAGCCGGCGAGACAGGGAATATGGCTACACCTTC
CASSRRDREYGYTF
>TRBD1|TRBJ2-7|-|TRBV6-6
TGTGCCAGTCATCGACAGGGATCCTACGAGCAGTACTTC
CASHRQGSYEQYF
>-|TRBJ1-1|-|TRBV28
TGTGCCAGCAGTCCTCTCAGGGGAGGGCTGAACACTGAAGCTTTCTTT
CASSPLRGGLNTEAFF
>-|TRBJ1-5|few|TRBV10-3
TGTGCCATCAGTGATGAGGGTAAACAGCCCCAGCATTTT
CAISDEGKQPQHF
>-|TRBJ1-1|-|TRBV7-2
TGTGCCAGCAGCTTCGGCGGGACCACTGAAGCTTTCTTT
CASSFGGTTEAFF